The subject of this entry is one T cell receptor (beta chain). Its antigen is still unknown. The data belong to a study of vaccination and CD4 T cells after COVID-19. Looking at the study overall: Four females and six males made up the convalescents, with two Hispanic. Once diagnosed, patients had post-COVID samples drawn a median roughly 110 days later (range 35 to 161). Post-vaccine specimens were obtained a median approximately 70 days after dose two (range 14 to 241).

Sequence data for DNA of cultured CD4+ T cells were generated by the Oncomine TCR Beta short-read assay. One entry per CDR3 protein, called by TCRdb with MiXCR from the PCR reads. The table has 15,000 or so distinct CDR3 sequences, 35% to 40% seen once. Overall study findings and caveats: Analysis of convalescent patients found that 304 of 307 vaccine-specific clones were spike mono-reactive.

The CDR3 runs to 13 residues. The J segment lost 6 bases and the V segment lost 2 bases, leaving 1 base of the junction unmatched. Treatment denoted: approximately 9-day PBMC culture with coronavirus spike peptide pools or control peptides (ViraFEST assay). The TCR sequence derives from a human donor with COVID-19. The sample consisted of cultured CD4+ T cells from blood. The chain joins TRBV12-3 or TRBV12-4 to TRBJ1-5, with 7 bases matching TRBD1. The CDR3 DNA sequence: TGTGCCAGCAGTTTAACAGGGGCTCAGCCCCAGCATTTT. Translating gives CASSLTGAQPQHF.